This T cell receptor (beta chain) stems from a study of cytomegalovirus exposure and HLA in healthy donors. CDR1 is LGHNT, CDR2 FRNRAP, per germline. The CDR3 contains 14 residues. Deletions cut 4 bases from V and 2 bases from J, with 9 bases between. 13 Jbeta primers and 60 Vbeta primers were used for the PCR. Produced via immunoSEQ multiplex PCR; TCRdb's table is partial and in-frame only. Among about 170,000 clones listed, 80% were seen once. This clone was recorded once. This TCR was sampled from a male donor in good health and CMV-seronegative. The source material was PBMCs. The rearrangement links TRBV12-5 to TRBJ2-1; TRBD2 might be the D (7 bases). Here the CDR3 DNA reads TGTGCTAGTGGTTCGGGGGGCCCCTACAATGAGCAGTTCTTC. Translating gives CASGSGGPYNEQFF.